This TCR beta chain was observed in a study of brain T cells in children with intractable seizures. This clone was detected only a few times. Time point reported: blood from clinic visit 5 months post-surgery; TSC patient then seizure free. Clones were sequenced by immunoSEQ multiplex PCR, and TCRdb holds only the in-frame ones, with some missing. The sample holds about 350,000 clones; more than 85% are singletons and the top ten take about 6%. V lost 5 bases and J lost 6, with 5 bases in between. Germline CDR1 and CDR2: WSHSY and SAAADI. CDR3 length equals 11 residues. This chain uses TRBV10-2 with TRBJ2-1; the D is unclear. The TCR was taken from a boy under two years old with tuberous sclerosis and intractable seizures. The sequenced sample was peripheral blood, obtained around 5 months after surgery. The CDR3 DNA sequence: TGCGCCAGCAGTTCCATCAATGAGCAGTTCTTC. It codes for CASSSINEQFF.